Below, one T cell receptor (beta chain) is given with its context. TCRdb's copy holds only in-frame clones and misses some; the assay was immunoSEQ multiplex PCR. The profile shows approximately 100,000 clones, over 75% of them singletons. The data are from a study of blood T cell repertoires in COVID-19. Study at large: The analysed material was cDNA or gDNA that came from T cells, B-cell-depleted T cells, or PBMCs.

From germline, CDR1 is SGDLS and CDR2 YYNGEE. The length of the CDR3 is 14 residues. The ends lost 3 bases at V and 0 bases at J; junction bases unmatched: 3. This chain uses TRBV9 with TRBJ2-7, with 7 bases fitting TRBD1. This sequence was found in a woman aged 30 to 39 with acute or convalescent COVID-19. The sequencing input was peripheral blood. This CDR3 reads CASSGTGISYEQYF. The CDR3 bases are TGTGCCAGCAGCGGGACAGGTATCTCCTACGAGCAGTACTTC.